What follows is one T cell receptor (beta chain) and its context. Its specificity is not known. The CDR3 length is 17 residues. J was trimmed by 6 bases and V by 4 bases; bases with no gene match: 18. Germline CDR1 reads SGHKS; CDR2 reads YYEKEE (reference sequence). This record belongs to a study of ipilimumab plus nivolumab after autologous stem cell transplantation. Whole-study context: DLBCL patients had primary refractory or relapsed disease. Overall study results and limits: TCR repertoire, Treg phenotype and gut microbiota reportedly support more study of this approach.

Measured with immunoSEQ multiplex PCR; TCRdb has only the in-frame clones, and not every one. The sample yields some 25,000 clones, more than 70% seen once. Patients got ipilimumab 1 mg/kg beginning 14 to 28 days post-transplant. Dosing: nivolumab 3 mg/kg IV, weeks 1, 4, 7, 10, then every two weeks to week 26. The chain is built from TRBV5-5 and TRBJ2-7; TRBD1 agrees at 8 bases. The clonotype comes from a male donor with diffuse large B-cell lymphoma. The sequencing used PBMCs, collected in a trial of ipilimumab plus nivolumab as post-transplant consolidation. CDR3 residues: CASSRSTSGTGDGEQYF. In nucleotides, the CDR3 is TGTGCCAGCAGCCGTTCAACCTCCGGGACAGGTGACGGCGAGCAGTACTTC.